The 13 T cell receptor beta chains reported below all come from one sample, sequenced in a study of regulatory T cells in long-lasting Graves disease. Time point reported: newly diagnosed GD, antithyroid drugs for less than 3 months. Extracted RNA from PBMCs served as the source of the TCR library. For TCR beta, libraries came from iRepertoire HTBI primers and Arm-PCR of CDR3 regions. TCRdb called the multiplex PCR reads again in MiXCR, with one record for every CDR3 protein. This table holds under 450,000 distinct CDR3 sequences, 12% found once. Separately, the same data were catalogued under a study of T cells in Graves' hyperthyroidism and ophthalmopathy.

The sample consisted of peripheral blood mononuclear cells (PBMCs), taken at new diagnosis, from a patient treated with antithyroid drugs. The receptor set was obtained from a woman aged 18 to 35 with Graves disease.

This clonotype was seen ten or more times. V and J are TRBV5-5 and TRBJ1-2, with 9 bases fitting TRBD1. The CDR3 spans 14 residues. Germline CDR1 SGHKS, CDR2 YYEKEE (reference sequence). V lost 2 bases, J lost 5 bases, and 4 bases stayed unmatched. CDR3 sequence (DNA): TGTGCCAGCAGCTTACAGGGGGCCGGGTATGGCTACACCTTC. Translating it yields CASSLQGAGYGYTF.

This clonotype was picked up many times. The V gene is TRBV7-8, the J gene TRBJ2-3; TRBD2 matches 7 bases. V shed 2 bases, J shed 0 bases, and the junction held 8 bases outside the gene matches. Germline loops: CDR1 SGHVS, CDR2 FQNEAQ. This CDR3 region has 17 residues. CDR3 coding DNA: TGTGCCAGCAGCTTATTAGAACTAGCGCCGAGCACAGATACGCAGTATTTT. As protein: CASSLLELAPSTDTQYF.

The V and J genes are TRBV20-1 and TRBJ2-5, with a tentative D call TRBD2 (5 bases). The CDR3 covers 14 residues. The germline V gene encodes CDR1 DFQATT and CDR2 SNEGSKA (reference sequence). Trimming took off 2 bases at V and 0 bases at J, with 10 bases between the two ends. The CDR3 loop is CSARSSQYQETQYF. In DNA form, the CDR3 reads TGCAGTGCTAGATCTAGCCAGTACCAAGAGACCCAGTACTTC.

The table lists this clonotype with many counts. This sequence joins TRBV6-1 and TRBJ1-1; D uncertain. Germline values: CDR1 MNHNS, CDR2 SASEGT. This CDR3 is 15 amino acids long. V was cut by 6 bases and J by 1 base, with 15 bases left in between. The CDR3 loop is CASRPLKAGNTEAFF. The CDR3 bases are TGTGCCAGCAGACCCCTCAAGGCGGGGAACACTGAAGCTTTCTTT.

The table lists this clonotype with many counts. The chain carries TRBV7-9 and TRBJ2-5; 7 bases match TRBD2. Trimming cost V 5 bases and J 5 bases; bases outside gene matches: 11. This CDR3 spans 15 amino acids. Germline V gives CDR1 SEHNR, CDR2 FQNEAQ (reference sequence). CDR3 protein: CASSRTPAGWETQYF. CDR3 sequence (DNA): TGTGCCAGCAGCCGAACCCCAGCGGGGTGGGAGACCCAGTACTTC.

This clonotype was seen more than once but under ten times. This chain connects TRBV6-9 to TRBJ1-5, with D perhaps matching TRBD1 (5 bases). The CDR3 is made up of 13 amino acids. CDR1 and CDR2 (germline): MNHGY, SVAAGI. Deletions cut 4 bases from V and 6 bases from J, with 10 bases between. The DNA for the CDR3 is TGTGCCAGCAGTTCGGGGGTAGTTCAGCCCCAGCATTTT. The encoded protein is CASSSGVVQPQHF.

This clonotype has just a few counts. The CDR3 coding sequence is TGTGCCAGTGGGTGGGAGGGCACTGAAGCTTTCTTT. This translates into CASGWEGTEAFF. The J gene is TRBJ1-1, the V gene TRBV19; no reliable D call. Germline assignment: CDR1 LNHDA and CDR2 SQIVND (reference sequence). Deletions cut 8 bases from V and 4 bases from J, with 11 bases between. This CDR3 is built from 12 residues.

The sample holds many counts of this clonotype. The V call is TRBV20-1, the J call TRBJ2-7, with D maybe TRBD2 (6 bases). With 1 base removed from V and 3 bases from J, the gap between germline ends came to 10 bases. The CDR3 totals 13 residues. CDR1 is DFQATT and CDR2 is SNEGSKA in the germline V gene (reference sequence). For the CDR3, the DNA is TGCAGTGCTAGAGTGCGGGAACGCTACGAGCAGTACTTC. It is translated as CSARVRERYEQYF.

This clonotype was counted ten times or more. The rearrangement links TRBV11-2 to TRBJ2-5, with D possibly being TRBD2 (5 bases). The CDR3 has 14 residues. Per germline, CDR1 SGHAT and CDR2 FQNNGV. V dropped 5 bases and J dropped 5 bases, with 15 bases sitting between them. The CDR3: CASSPGRWEETQYF. The DNA for the CDR3 is TGTGCCAGCAGCCCAGGACGTTGGGAGGAGACCCAGTACTTC.

The rearrangement links TRBV4-1 to TRBJ1-1; possible D gene TRBD1, 6 bases. The ends were cut back, 0 bases at V and 8 bases at J, with 40 bases in the middle. Germline loops: CDR1 MGHRA, CDR2 YSYEKL. The CDR3 has 23 amino acids. The CDR3 region has the DNA TGCGCCAGCAGCCAAGACTGGGTCTGGGGCAGCGGGATGCGACAGGCTGCTTCCTTGGAAGCTTTCTTT. This gives the protein CASSQDWVWGSGMRQAASLEAFF.

This clonotype showed up just a few times. The chain is built from TRBV20-1 and TRBJ2-3, with D perhaps TRBD1 or TRBD2 (5 bases each). This CDR3 spans 14 amino acids. The germline gives CDR1 DFQATT, CDR2 SNEGSKA (reference sequence). Trimming cost V 5 bases and J 3 bases, with 15 bases left between them. The CDR3 nucleotides read TGCAGTGCTCACGGGGCGGATATGACAGATACGCAGTATTTT. It codes for CSAHGADMTDTQYF.

This clonotype was seen ten or more times. The rearrangement uses TRBV6-1 and TRBJ1-2; D remains unclear. The CDR3 consists of 14 residues. V lost 7 bases and J 8 bases, leaving 20 bases between the germline ends. CDR1 MNHNS and CDR2 SASEGT come from the germline V gene. Written as DNA, the CDR3 is TGTGCCAGCATGGCTACTTCCACCCGCTGGGGCTACACCTTC. Protein: CASMATSTRWGYTF.

This clonotype was recorded many times. V and J are TRBV6-5 and TRBJ1-5; 9 positions agree with TRBD1. The V segment lost 2 bases and the J segment 4 bases; nucleotides outside the gene matches: 12. CDR3 length equals 18 residues. Germline V gives CDR1 MNHEY, CDR2 SVGAGI. CDR3 loop: CASSYRPTGGSKNQPQHF. As DNA, the CDR3 is TGTGCCAGCAGTTACCGACCCACAGGGGGCTCCAAGAATCAGCCCCAGCATTTT.